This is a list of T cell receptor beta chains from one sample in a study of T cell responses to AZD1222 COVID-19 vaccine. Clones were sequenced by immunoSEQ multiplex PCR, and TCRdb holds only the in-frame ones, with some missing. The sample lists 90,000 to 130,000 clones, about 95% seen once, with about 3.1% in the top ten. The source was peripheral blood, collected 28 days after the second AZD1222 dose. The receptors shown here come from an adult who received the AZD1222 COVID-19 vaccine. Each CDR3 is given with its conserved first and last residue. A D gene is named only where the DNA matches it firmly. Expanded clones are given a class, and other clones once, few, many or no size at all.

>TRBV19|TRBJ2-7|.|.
CASSIAAGRSYEQYF
TGTGCCAGTAGTATAGCTGCGGGACGGTCCTACGAGCAGTACTTC
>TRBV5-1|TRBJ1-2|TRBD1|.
CASSPGQGPLLYGYTF
TGCGCCAGCAGCCCTGGACAGGGGCCCCTACTCTATGGCTACACCTTC
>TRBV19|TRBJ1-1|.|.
CASSTTVNTEAFF
TGTGCCAGTAGTACGACAGTGAACACTGAAGCTTTCTTT
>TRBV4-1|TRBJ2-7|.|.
CASSQEPGPEGYEQYF
TGCGCCAGCAGCCAAGAGCCCGGGCCCGAAGGCTACGAGCAGTACTTC
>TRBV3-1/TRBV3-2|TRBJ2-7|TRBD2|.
CASSQQLAGEGYEQYF
TGTGCCAGCAGCCAACAACTAGCGGGAGAGGGCTACGAGCAGTACTTC
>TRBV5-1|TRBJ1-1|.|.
CASSFNTGNTEAFF
TGCGCCAGCAGCTTTAATACAGGGAACACTGAAGCTTTCTTT
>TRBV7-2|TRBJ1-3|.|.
CASSFGVSSGNTIYF
TGTGCCAGCAGCTTTGGGGTCAGCTCTGGAAACACCATATATTTT
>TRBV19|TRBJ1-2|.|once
CASTTYRENYGYTF
TGTGCCAGTACTACATACAGGGAAAACTATGGCTACACCTTC
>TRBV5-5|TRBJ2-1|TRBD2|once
CASSTPRGGLEGTNEQFF
TGTGCCAGCAGCACCCCACGGGGGGGACTAGAGGGAACCAATGAGCAGTTCTTC
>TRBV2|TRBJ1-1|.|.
CASSLFEDRQNTEAFF
TGTGCCAGCAGCCTTTTCGAGGACAGACAGAACACTGAAGCTTTCTTT
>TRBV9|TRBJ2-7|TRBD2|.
CASSVGASGTQNINYEQYF
TGTGCCAGCAGCGTAGGGGCTAGCGGGACTCAAAATATAAACTACGAGCAGTACTTC
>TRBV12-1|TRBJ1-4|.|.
CASSQRGGYDEKLFF
TGTGCCAGCAGCCAACGGGGGGGGTACGATGAAAAACTGTTTTTT
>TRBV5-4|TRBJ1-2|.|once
CASSTDIAHYGYTF
TGTGCCAGCAGCACGGACATTGCTCACTATGGCTACACCTTC
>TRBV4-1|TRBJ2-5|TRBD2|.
CASSQFRLAGGSETQYF
TGCGCCAGCAGCCAATTTCGACTAGCGGGGGGGTCGGAGACCCAGTACTTC
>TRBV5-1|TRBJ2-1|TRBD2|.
CASSLTLAGVYNEQFF
TGCGCCAGCAGCTTGACCCTAGCGGGGGTCTACAATGAGCAGTTCTTC
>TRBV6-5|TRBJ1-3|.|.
CASWRGAEGNTIYF
TGTGCCAGCTGGCGGGGCGCAGAGGGAAACACCATATATTTT